Below are 9 T cell receptor beta chains sequenced from a single sample in a study of T cells expressing NK-cell markers. Reprocessing the 5' RACE reads, TCRdb reports a single entry for every CDR3 protein and omits DNA. In total, the table holds 440,000 or so distinct CDR3 sequences. The source material was blood T cells: a sorted CD56 or NKG2C T cell subset, CD4+ or CD8+ T cells, or bulk PBMC T cells (not recorded which). Receptor source: a woman aged 18-70 years in good health.

The chain is built from TRBV25-1 and TRBJ2-1; as DNA is missing, the TRBD1 call by TCRdb cannot be tested. The CDR3 is made up of 14 amino acids. Germline CDR1 reads MGHDK; CDR2 reads SYGVNS. The CDR3 reads CASARDRGLHEQFF.

The chain uses TRBV4-3 and TRBJ2-1; TCRdb's D call, TRBD2, is unchecked because there is no DNA. This CDR3 is 11 amino acids long. Germline V gene lookup returns CDR1 LGHNA and CDR2 YSLEER. The CDR3 region is CARRGGGEQFF.

The CDR3 here is CSVVFLKETQYF. The genes are TRBV29-1 and TRBJ2-5. Per the germline V gene, CDR1 is SQVTM and CDR2 is ANQGSEA. The CDR3 has 12 amino acids.

This chain uses TRBV10-3 with TRBJ2-1; there is no DNA to check the TCRdb D call of TRBD2. CDR3 length equals 16 residues. Germline lookup yields CDR1 ENHRY and CDR2 SYGVKD. Here the CDR3 reads CAISSTSGTTGNEQFF.

This sequence joins TRBV20-1 and TRBJ2-7; the TCRdb call, TRBD1, lacks DNA for checking. Per germline, CDR1 DFQATT and CDR2 SNEGSKA (reference sequence). The CDR3 has 18 amino acids. The CDR3 sequence: CSARDRRGGLRGYYEQYF.

The J gene is TRBJ2-5, the V gene TRBV12-3 or TRBV12-4; TCRdb returns TRBD1, unconfirmable since there is no DNA. The CDR3 extends over 13 amino acids. The CDR3 reads CASSFRQEETQYF.

The V and J genes are TRBV5-1 and TRBJ2-5. From germline, CDR1 is SGHRS and CDR2 YFSETQ. The length of the CDR3 is 14 residues. The CDR3: CASSLATPRETQYF.

The chain employs TRBV6-5 and TRBJ2-7. Germline V gives CDR1 MNHEY, CDR2 SVGAGI. This CDR3 contains 13 residues. The CDR3 here is CASSYSYSYEQYF.

The chain is built from TRBV10-1 and TRBJ2-3; TCRdb's D call, TRBD1, is unchecked because there is no DNA. The CDR3 covers 15 residues. CDR1 is WNHNN, CDR2 SYGVQD, per germline (reference sequence). The CDR3 reads CASSESAGGTDTQYF.